This entry is about one T cell receptor (beta chain). The target antigen is unknown. The data derive from a study of T cell clonotyping in hematopoietic cell transplantation. Study-wide results and limits: Broader posttransplant TCR repertoire diversity was predicted by graft donor and pretransplant recipient Inverse Simpson Index values.

Measured with immunoSEQ multiplex PCR; TCRdb has only the in-frame clones, and not every one. The sample lists about 12,000 clones, around 90% occurring once. This CDR3 region has 16 residues. Germline CDR1 and CDR2: LNHDA and SQIVND (reference sequence). V was clipped by 5 bases and J by 3 bases, with 17 bases between them. The chain combines TRBV19 with TRBJ1-5, with a possible D match to TRBD1 (5 bases). This TCR came from a female patient in her forties or fifties who had an allogeneic stem cell transplant from an unrelated donor, so the T cells may come from the graft donor. Some clones in this sample may be carry-over from other donors' samples. The sample was PBMCs, taken 100 days after allogeneic stem cell transplant. CDR3 DNA: TGTGCCAGTAGTGGTGGGGCTGACAGACTCAATCAGCCCCAGCATTTT. Its protein product is CASSGGADRLNQPQHF.